This is a list of T cell receptor beta chains from one sample in a study of blood T cell repertoires in COVID-19. Produced via immunoSEQ multiplex PCR; TCRdb's table is partial and in-frame only. The sample lists approximately 240,000 clones; roughly nine tenths were seen once. Sequencing input: PBMCs or T cells enriched from blood (not recorded which). These receptor sequences come from a woman between 18 and 29 years old in a cohort exposed to, infected with or recovered from COVID-19 (not recorded which). CDR3s include the opening cysteine and the closing phenylalanine or tryptophan. The D gene is left open where the match is weak. Clone size appears in some rows only: once, few, many, or a class for an expanded clone.

d_call: .; j_call: TRBJ2-7; clone_size: .; v_call: TRBV27; cdr3_nt: TGTGCCAGCAGTCCAGGGAGGCCCTACGAGCAGTACTTC; cdr3_aa: CASSPGRPYEQYF
d_call: .; j_call: TRBJ1-2; clone_size: .; v_call: TRBV2; cdr3_nt: TGTGCCAGCACCGAACGGGGAGCTAACTATGGCTACACCTTC; cdr3_aa: CASTERGANYGYTF
d_call: TRBD2; j_call: TRBJ2-1; clone_size: .; v_call: TRBV5-1; cdr3_nt: TGCGCCAGCAGCTTCACTAGCGTTAAAAATGAGCAGTTCTTC; cdr3_aa: CASSFTSVKNEQFF
d_call: .; j_call: TRBJ1-6; clone_size: .; v_call: TRBV9; cdr3_nt: TGTGCCAGCAGCGTAGCTCCCCGGGACATTTTTAATTCACCCCTCCACTTT; cdr3_aa: CASSVAPRDIFNSPLHF
d_call: .; j_call: TRBJ2-7; clone_size: few; v_call: TRBV27; cdr3_nt: TGTGCCAGCAGTTTATTACAGGGCACCTACGAGCAGTACTTC; cdr3_aa: CASSLLQGTYEQYF
d_call: .; j_call: TRBJ1-2; clone_size: .; v_call: TRBV5-1; cdr3_nt: TGCGCCAGCAGCGTGGGAGACACAAACTATGGCTACACCTTC; cdr3_aa: CASSVGDTNYGYTF
d_call: TRBD2; j_call: TRBJ2-3; clone_size: .; v_call: TRBV5-1; cdr3_nt: TGCGCCAGCAGCCCTAGCGGGGGGGTCGCAGATACGCAGTATTTT; cdr3_aa: CASSPSGGVADTQYF
d_call: TRBD1; j_call: TRBJ2-7; clone_size: .; v_call: TRBV19; cdr3_nt: TGTGCCAGTAGTGCCCCCGGACAGGGTATCTACGAGCAGTACTTC; cdr3_aa: CASSAPGQGIYEQYF
d_call: TRBD1; j_call: TRBJ1-5; clone_size: .; v_call: TRBV6-5; cdr3_nt: TGTGCCAGCAGCGCAGGGGGGTATAGCAATCAGCCCCAGCATTTT; cdr3_aa: CASSAGGYSNQPQHF
d_call: .; j_call: TRBJ2-3; clone_size: few; v_call: TRBV5-1; cdr3_nt: TGCGCCAGCAGCCCACAGGGATATAGCACAGATACGCAGTATTTT; cdr3_aa: CASSPQGYSTDTQYF
d_call: TRBD2; j_call: TRBJ2-7; clone_size: few; v_call: TRBV7-9; cdr3_nt: TGTGCCAGCAGCAAGCCGGGACTACCGTACGAGCAGTACTTC; cdr3_aa: CASSKPGLPYEQYF
d_call: TRBD1; j_call: TRBJ1-2; clone_size: few; v_call: TRBV30; cdr3_nt: TGTGCCAGAGGGGGCTGGAACTATGGCTACACCTTC; cdr3_aa: CARGGWNYGYTF
d_call: .; j_call: TRBJ2-1; clone_size: .; v_call: TRBV20-1; cdr3_nt: TGCAGTGCTAGCCTTTACAATGAGCAGTTCTTC; cdr3_aa: CSASLYNEQFF
d_call: .; j_call: TRBJ1-1; clone_size: .; v_call: TRBV6-4; cdr3_nt: TGTGCCAGCAGCCCGACGGGAAAAATGAACACTGAAGCTTTCTTT; cdr3_aa: CASSPTGKMNTEAFF
d_call: TRBD1; j_call: TRBJ2-2; clone_size: .; v_call: TRBV27; cdr3_nt: TGTGCCAGCAGTTTATATACCGGGACAGGGGTTACCGGGGAGCTGTTTTTT; cdr3_aa: CASSLYTGTGVTGELFF
d_call: .; j_call: TRBJ1-4; clone_size: .; v_call: TRBV24-1; cdr3_nt: TGTGCCACCAGTGATGGGGCAGGGCTGGCTGAAAAACTGTTTTTT; cdr3_aa: CATSDGAGLAEKLFF
d_call: TRBD1; j_call: TRBJ1-6; clone_size: once; v_call: TRBV19; cdr3_nt: TGTGCCAGCAGTGGGACAGGGGATTCACCCCTCCACTTT; cdr3_aa: CASSGTGDSPLHF
d_call: TRBD1; j_call: TRBJ2-1; clone_size: .; v_call: TRBV11-3; cdr3_nt: TGTGCCAGCAGCCGATGGGACAGGGCAAGCTCCTACAATGAGCAGTTCTTC; cdr3_aa: CASSRWDRASSYNEQFF
d_call: TRBD2; j_call: TRBJ2-3; clone_size: .; v_call: TRBV4-2; cdr3_nt: TGTGCCAGCAGCCAAGATGAGAGGTTTACTAGCGGGGGTCGTGATACGCAGTATTTT; cdr3_aa: CASSQDERFTSGGRDTQYF
d_call: TRBD2; j_call: TRBJ2-3; clone_size: .; v_call: TRBV28; cdr3_nt: TGTGCCAGCCCTAAAACCCTAGCGGGGGCCACAGATACGCAGTATTTT; cdr3_aa: CASPKTLAGATDTQYF
d_call: .; j_call: TRBJ1-1; clone_size: .; v_call: TRBV6-5; cdr3_nt: TGTGCCAGCAGTCCGCCCACAGAAGCTTTCTTT; cdr3_aa: CASSPPTEAFF
d_call: .; j_call: TRBJ1-2; clone_size: .; v_call: TRBV24-1; cdr3_nt: TGTGCCACCAGTGATTCCTCAGATGGCTACACCTTC; cdr3_aa: CATSDSSDGYTF
d_call: .; j_call: TRBJ1-2; clone_size: .; v_call: TRBV7-8; cdr3_nt: TGTGCCAGCAGCTTAGTCGTCAGGGAGGAAGGCTACACCTTC; cdr3_aa: CASSLVVREEGYTF
d_call: TRBD1; j_call: TRBJ1-2; clone_size: .; v_call: TRBV12-3/TRBV12-4; cdr3_nt: TGTGCCAGCAGTGCGGGACAGACCTATGGCTACACCTTC; cdr3_aa: CASSAGQTYGYTF
d_call: TRBD2; j_call: TRBJ2-1; clone_size: .; v_call: TRBV6-5; cdr3_nt: TGTGCCAGCTCGGGACTAGGCTACAATGAGCAGTTCTTC; cdr3_aa: CASSGLGYNEQFF
d_call: .; j_call: TRBJ2-1; clone_size: .; v_call: TRBV6-1; cdr3_nt: TGTGCCAGCAGTGAACAGGGGAGCTCCTACAATGAGCAGTTCTTC; cdr3_aa: CASSEQGSSYNEQFF
d_call: TRBD1; j_call: TRBJ2-7; clone_size: .; v_call: TRBV28; cdr3_nt: TGTGCCAGCAGCTTAACCGGGACAGGGGCCTACGAGCAGTACTTC; cdr3_aa: CASSLTGTGAYEQYF
d_call: .; j_call: TRBJ2-1; clone_size: .; v_call: TRBV2; cdr3_nt: TGTGCCAGCAGTGAAGTAGGGGGACCTAATGAGCAGTTCTTC; cdr3_aa: CASSEVGGPNEQFF
d_call: TRBD2; j_call: TRBJ2-3; clone_size: .; v_call: TRBV14; cdr3_nt: TGTGCCAGCAGCCGAGCGGGGGGGCCGAGCACAGATACGCAGTATTTT; cdr3_aa: CASSRAGGPSTDTQYF
d_call: TRBD2; j_call: TRBJ2-1; clone_size: .; v_call: TRBV6-4; cdr3_nt: TGTGCCAGCAGTGAGAGACTAGCGGGAGGGCCAGAGGAGCAGTTCTTC; cdr3_aa: CASSERLAGGPEEQFF
d_call: TRBD2; j_call: TRBJ2-3; clone_size: .; v_call: TRBV2; cdr3_nt: TGTGCCAGCAGTGTAGGAACTAGCGCAGATACGCAGTATTTT; cdr3_aa: CASSVGTSADTQYF
d_call: .; j_call: TRBJ1-3; clone_size: .; v_call: TRBV18; cdr3_nt: TGTGCCAGCTCACCAAGGACTGAGACTGGAAACACCATATATTTT; cdr3_aa: CASSPRTETGNTIYF
d_call: .; j_call: TRBJ2-7; clone_size: few; v_call: TRBV10-1; cdr3_nt: TGCGCCAGCAGTGAGGAAACGGGTCCCTACGAGCAGTACTTC; cdr3_aa: CASSEETGPYEQYF
d_call: .; j_call: TRBJ1-1; clone_size: .; v_call: TRBV21-1; cdr3_nt: TGTGCCAGCAGCAAAATCCCGGACAGATGGCTTTTCTTT; cdr3_aa: CASSKIPDRWLFF
d_call: TRBD1; j_call: TRBJ1-2; clone_size: .; v_call: TRBV3-1/TRBV3-2; cdr3_nt: TGTGCCAGCAGCTCCCGGGACAGTCTCTATGGCTACACCTTC; cdr3_aa: CASSSRDSLYGYTF
d_call: TRBD2; j_call: TRBJ2-1; clone_size: .; v_call: TRBV19; cdr3_nt: TGTGCCAGTAGTTCTAGCGGGAGGTCTTACAATGAGCAGTTCTTC; cdr3_aa: CASSSSGRSYNEQFF
d_call: .; j_call: TRBJ1-5; clone_size: .; v_call: TRBV25-1; cdr3_nt: TGTGCCAGCAGTGCGCTCCACAGGGAGACCATGGGTCAGCCCCAGCATTTT; cdr3_aa: CASSALHRETMGQPQHF
d_call: .; j_call: TRBJ1-5; clone_size: .; v_call: TRBV7-2; cdr3_nt: TGTGCCAGCAGCTTAGTTCCCAGAAGCAATCAGCCCCAGCATTTT; cdr3_aa: CASSLVPRSNQPQHF
d_call: .; j_call: TRBJ2-2; clone_size: .; v_call: TRBV4-2; cdr3_nt: TGTGCCAGCAGCCAATATGCCGAGATGAACACCGGGGAGCTGTTTTTT; cdr3_aa: CASSQYAEMNTGELFF
d_call: .; j_call: TRBJ1-3; clone_size: .; v_call: TRBV2; cdr3_nt: TGTGCCAGCAGTACGGGAGCCCCGGGGAACACCATATATTTT; cdr3_aa: CASSTGAPGNTIYF
d_call: TRBD1; j_call: TRBJ1-3; clone_size: .; v_call: TRBV10-3; cdr3_nt: TGTGCCATCGCGACAGGGATCTCTGGAAACACCATATATTTT; cdr3_aa: CAIATGISGNTIYF
d_call: .; j_call: TRBJ1-2; clone_size: .; v_call: TRBV28; cdr3_nt: TGTGCCAGCAGTCCTTCAGGTGACGGTCGGGGCTATGGCTACACCTTC; cdr3_aa: CASSPSGDGRGYGYTF
d_call: .; j_call: TRBJ1-4; clone_size: .; v_call: TRBV29-1; cdr3_nt: TGCAGCGTTACCGACGGGCAGGGCAATGAAAAACTGTTTTTT; cdr3_aa: CSVTDGQGNEKLFF
d_call: .; j_call: TRBJ2-5; clone_size: few; v_call: TRBV9; cdr3_nt: TGTGCCAGCAGCGTAGTCCCTCGGGAGACGGAGACCCAGTACTTC; cdr3_aa: CASSVVPRETETQYF
d_call: TRBD1; j_call: TRBJ1-1; clone_size: .; v_call: TRBV28; cdr3_nt: TGTGCCAGCAGAGCCCCTTCGACAGGGGTTGAAGCTTTCTTT; cdr3_aa: CASRAPSTGVEAFF
d_call: TRBD2; j_call: TRBJ2-2; clone_size: once; v_call: TRBV5-1; cdr3_nt: TGCGCCAGCAGCTTGGGGACTAGCGGGAGCGGGACCGGGGAGCTGTTTTTT; cdr3_aa: CASSLGTSGSGTGELFF
d_call: TRBD2; j_call: TRBJ2-7; clone_size: .; v_call: TRBV2; cdr3_nt: TGTGCCAGCTGGGGACTAGACGAGCAGTACTTC; cdr3_aa: CASWGLDEQYF
d_call: .; j_call: TRBJ2-2; clone_size: .; v_call: TRBV7-6; cdr3_nt: TGTGCCAGCAGCTTATGGGACACCAAAAACACCGGGGAGCTGTTTTTT; cdr3_aa: CASSLWDTKNTGELFF